This TCR beta chain stems from a study of response to subunit inactivated influenza vaccine. Study-level points and caveats: Seasonal influenza vaccination, on each occasion, was suggested by the authors to recruit few new T cells.

TCRdb redid the calling of the RT-PCR reads with MiXCR, one entry per CDR3 protein. The repertoire consists of about 780,000 distinct CDR3 sequences, with roughly 20% occurring once and the leading ten covering 11%. The CDR3 is made up of 16 amino acids. From germline, CDR1 is SGHTA and CDR2 FQGNSA. Losses at the gene ends were 5 bases for V and 7 bases for J; bases not matched to a gene: 14. As for this clonotype: Its cognate antigen is unknown.

The receptor was isolated from a man between 50 and 59 years old who received an inactivated influenza vaccine. V is TRBV7-2 and J is TRBJ2-1, with 7 positions matching TRBD2. The specimen comprised PBMCs from blood, sampled more than 4 days after vaccination. The CDR3: CASSNYAAGEINEQFF. CDR3 DNA sequence: TGTGCCAGCAGCAATTATGCGGCGGGAGAGATAAATGAGCAGTTCTTC. The full variable domain, in which reference TRBV7-2 and TRBJ2-1 provide the parts outside the CDR3, is GAGVSQSPSNKVTEKGKDVELRCDPISGHTALYWYRQSLGQGLEFLIYFQGNSAPDKSGLPSDRFSAERTGGSVSTLTIQRTQQEDSAVYLCASSNYAAGEINEQFFGPGTRLTVL.